Following are 21 T cell receptor beta chains from one sample sequenced in a study of T-cell reconstitution after alpha-beta-depleted transplantation in children. During its preparation, the TCRbeta library received unique molecular identifiers. TCRdb re-derived calls from the PCR reads in MiXCR, one entry per CDR3 protein. Among 230,000 or so distinct CDR3 sequences listed, 9% to 10% were seen once. The sample in question was PBMCs from the stem cell graft donor, obtained from the stem cell graft. The origin of the receptors is a human donor who donated a stem cell graft to a child with SCID.

This clonotype was observed a few times. An end of the junction differs from the germline gene, which may be a read error. The CDR3 DNA reads TGTGCCTGCAGTAATACCCCGACCGTTTTGGAGGGAAGCCAGCCCCAGCATTTT. Translation gives CACSNTPTVLEGSQPQHF. The rearrangement uses TRBV2 and TRBJ1-5; D is undetermined. The germline CDR1 and CDR2 sequences are SNHLY and FYNNEI. This CDR3 spans 18 amino acids.

This clonotype was seen ten or more times. In DNA form, the CDR3 reads TGTGCCAGCAGTTTACCGGGACAGGGGGCGCGAGTGGCTGGAAACACCATATATTTT. Protein: CASSLPGQGARVAGNTIYF. The genes are TRBV6-5 and TRBJ1-3; 12 bases are a match to TRBD1. The CDR3 extends over 19 amino acids. The V and J ends lost 4 bases and 2 bases, in that order; junction bases with no gene match: 12. Germline assignment: CDR1 MNHEY and CDR2 SVGAGI.

This clonotype was detected ten times or more. V and J are TRBV20-1 and TRBJ2-5; possible D gene TRBD2, 6 bases. The CDR3 consists of 13 residues. Germline loops: CDR1 DFQATT, CDR2 SNEGSKA (reference sequence). V dropped 4 bases and J dropped 3 bases, with 12 bases sitting between them. Written as DNA, the CDR3 is TGCAGTGCTACCACCATAGCGGAAGAGACCCAGTACTTC. Amino acids: CSATTIAEETQYF.

This clonotype was recorded at least ten times. The V and J genes are TRBV7-3 and TRBJ2-6; D not resolved. The CDR3 is made up of 17 amino acids. CDR1 is SGHTA and CDR2 is FQGTGA in the germline V gene. Between the trimmed V and J ends, which lost 1 base and 2 bases, there was a span of 12 bases. The CDR3 sequence: CASSLMPLLAGANVLTF. The DNA for the CDR3 is TGTGCCAGCAGCTTAATGCCCCTGTTGGCTGGGGCCAACGTCCTGACTTTC. The full variable domain, in which reference TRBV7-3 and TRBJ2-6 provide the parts outside the CDR3, is GAGVSQTPSNKVTEKGKYVELRCDPISGHTALYWYRQSLGQGPEFLIYFQGTGAADDSGLPNDRFFAVRPEGSVSTLKIQRTERGDSAVYLCASSLMPLLAGANVLTFGAGSRLTVL.

There are many counts of this clonotype. This chain links TRBV10-3 with TRBJ2-7; the D gene is possibly TRBD1 (6 bases). The CDR3 length is 14 residues. Germline assignment: CDR1 ENHRY and CDR2 SYGVKD. With 3 bases removed from V and 2 bases from J, the gap between germline ends came to 11 bases. The CDR3 region is CAISDSTGPYEQYF. The CDR3 DNA is TGTGCCATCAGTGATTCGACAGGTCCCTACGAGCAGTACTTC.

The chain uses TRBV28 and TRBJ1-1, with D possibly being TRBD1 (5 bases). Germline loops: CDR1 MDHEN, CDR2 SYDVKM. This CDR3 has 12 amino acids. V was clipped by 6 bases and J by 8 bases, with 13 bases between them. CDR3 sequence: CASSPRDREAFF. The CDR3 DNA reads as TGTGCCAGCAGCCCCCGGGACCGGGAAGCTTTCTTT.

This clonotype was counted ten times or more. The chain couples TRBV11-2 to TRBJ2-7; 10 nucleotides line up with TRBD1. The CDR3 length is 15 residues. CDR1 is SGHAT and CDR2 is FQNNGV in the germline V gene. Trimming removed 8 bases from V and 3 bases from J; junction bases left unmatched: 10. DNA of the CDR3: TGTGCCAGCGATGGGGGGACAGGGGTAGACTACGAGCAGTACTTC. This gives the protein CASDGGTGVDYEQYF. Complete variable domain (other parts from reference TRBV11-2 and TRBJ2-7): EAGVAQSPRYKIIEKRQSVAFWCNPISGHATLYWYQQILGQGPKLLIQFQNNGVVDDSQLPKDRFSAERLKGVDSTLKIQPAKLEDSAVYLCASDGGTGVDYEQYFGPGTRLTVT.

This clonotype was detected ten times or more. This sequence joins TRBV20-1 and TRBJ2-2; 8 positions agree with TRBD1. There are 12 residues in the CDR3. From germline, CDR1 is DFQATT and CDR2 SNEGSKA (reference sequence). CDR3 nucleotides: TGCAGCGGACAGGGTGACACCGGGGAGCTGTTTTTT. Residues: CSGQGDTGELFF.

This clonotype was observed many times. The rearrangement links TRBV6-5 to TRBJ1-6; 10 nucleotides line up with TRBD1. Germline V gene data show CDR1 as MNHEY and CDR2 as SVGAGI. The J segment lost 7 bases and the V segment lost 4 bases, leaving 1 base of the junction unmatched. The CDR3 runs 14 residues. The CDR3 spells CASSWDRGNSPLHF. Here the CDR3 DNA reads TGTGCCAGCAGTTGGGACAGGGGAAATTCACCCCTCCACTTT.

This clonotype was seen at least ten times. This chain joins TRBV20-1 and TRBJ2-1; D may be TRBD1 (6 bases). V was shortened by 3 bases and J by 0 bases, with 15 bases between the two germline ends. The CDR3 is 16 residues long. In germline, CDR1 is DFQATT, CDR2 SNEGSKA (reference sequence). CDR3 amino acids: CSASSQGQSSYNEQFF. The CDR3 bases are TGCAGTGCTAGTAGCCAGGGACAATCCTCCTACAATGAGCAGTTCTTC.

This clonotype was seen repeatedly, ten times or more. The J gene is TRBJ2-7, the V gene TRBV20-1; 7 nucleotides agree with TRBD2. This CDR3 is built from 13 residues. V was clipped by 6 bases and J by 4 bases; unmatched bases: 9. Germline CDR1 reads DFQATT; CDR2 reads SNEGSKA (reference sequence). CDR3 residues: CSAPSRERYEQYF. The CDR3 nucleotides are TGCAGTGCCCCGTCGCGGGAGAGATACGAGCAGTACTTC.

There are many counts of this clonotype. The chain combines TRBV5-1 with TRBJ1-4; possibly TRBD1 for D (6 bases). Trimming took 0 bases from V and 13 from J, leaving 16 bases between them. The germline V gene has CDR1 SGHRS and CDR2 YFSETQ. The CDR3 has 14 residues. CDR3 bases: TGCGCCAGCAGCTTGGACGGGGGCCCCGAAGGACTGTTTTTT. Translation gives CASSLDGGPEGLFF.

This clonotype appeared a few times. The J gene is TRBJ2-2, the V gene TRBV1; TRBD2 is taken as the D call from the table, unchecked against the DNA. TRBV1 is a documented pseudogene. CDR3 length: 18 residues. CDR3 sequence reads: CTSSPTNSGTSNTGELFF. CDR3 coding DNA: TGCACCAGCAGCCCAACTAACTCCGGGACTTCAAACACCGGGGAGCTGTTTTTT.

The chain has TRBV20-1 and TRBJ1-1, with D possibly TRBD1 on 5 matching bases. CDR1 and CDR2 (germline): DFQATT, SNEGSKA (reference sequence). This CDR3 contains 15 residues. Trimming cost V 0 bases and J 6 bases, with 17 bases left between them. Here the CDR3 DNA reads TGCAGTGCTAGAGACAGGGTGCTTGTTGACCCTGAAGCTTTCTTT. It encodes CSARDRVLVDPEAFF.

This clonotype was detected many times. This CDR3 reads CASSYDDGPYGYTF. The CDR3 nucleotides read TGTGCCAGCAGTTACGACGACGGTCCCTATGGCTACACCTTC. V gene TRBV6-5 combines with J gene TRBJ1-2; D gene ambiguous. V was pared by 2 bases and J by 4 bases, with 11 bases between. CDR1 is MNHEY, CDR2 SVGAGI, per germline. This CDR3 spans 14 amino acids.

This clonotype was recorded at least ten times. The J gene is TRBJ2-2, the V gene TRBV7-2; 8 nucleotides match TRBD1. Germline loops: CDR1 SGHTA, CDR2 FQGNSA. The CDR3 length is 16 residues. The trim removed 6 bases at V and 6 bases at J, leaving 12 bases unmatched. This CDR3 is CASRVTGARVSGELFF. The CDR3 nucleotides are TGTGCCAGCAGAGTGACAGGGGCGCGAGTTTCCGGGGAGCTGTTTTTT.

This clonotype was seen at least ten times. CDR3 sequence: CASSLNSIPGDTEAFF. Here the CDR3 DNA reads TGTGCCAGCAGCTTAAACTCCATCCCTGGGGACACTGAAGCTTTCTTT. V and J are TRBV7-6 and TRBJ1-1; no firm D call. Germline-derived CDR1 and CDR2 are SGHVS and FNYEAQ. V lost 2 bases, J lost 3 bases, and 16 bases lay in between. The length of the CDR3 is 16 residues.

This clonotype was seen repeatedly, ten times or more. The rearrangement links TRBV7-2 to TRBJ1-6; 9 bases agree with TRBD1. In germline, CDR1 is SGHTA, CDR2 FQGNSA. Losses at the gene ends were 0 bases for V and 3 bases for J; bases not matched to a gene: 9. The CDR3 spans 19 residues. The CDR3 region is CASSLALGTGRNYNSPLHF. The CDR3 coding sequence is TGTGCCAGCAGCTTAGCCTTAGGGACAGGGAGGAACTATAATTCACCCCTCCACTTT.

This clonotype was counted at least ten times. This chain connects TRBV19 to TRBJ2-3, with 7 nucleotides matching TRBD2. CDR3 length equals 14 residues. The J segment lost 3 bases and the V segment lost 7 bases, leaving 7 bases of the junction unmatched. CDR1 is LNHDA and CDR2 is SQIVND in the germline V gene (reference sequence). The CDR3 coding sequence is TGTGCCAGTACCCCCCGGGGAGGGACAGATACGCAGTATTTT. The encoded protein is CASTPRGGTDTQYF.

Of note for this clonotype: No conserved phenylalanine or tryptophan is present at the end of the CDR3, so a read error is the likely explanation. The chain carries TRBV5-1 and TRBJ2-7; D unclear. The CDR3 consists of 14 residues. The V end was cut by 4 bases, the J end by 7 bases, with 18 bases between. Germline values: CDR1 SGHRS, CDR2 YFSETQ. The CDR3 spells CASSLVVGSGEQYI. The CDR3 nucleotides are TGCGCCAGCAGCCTGGTAGTTGGATCCGGGGAGCAGTACATC.

This clonotype was seen many times. The CDR3 reads CSARDGAVGISPSKNIQYF. CDR3 bases: TGCAGTGCTAGAGACGGAGCGGTAGGAATCTCCCCCTCCAAAAACATTCAGTACTTC. J is TRBJ2-4 and V is TRBV20-1; maybe TRBD2 (5 bases). The V and J ends lost 0 bases and 2 bases respectively, with 23 bases between them. Germline V lookup: CDR1 DFQATT, CDR2 SNEGSKA (reference sequence). The CDR3 length is 19 residues.